These 17 T cell receptor beta chains were all obtained from the same sample, sequenced in a study of blood T cell repertoires in COVID-19. The data were produced by immunoSEQ multiplex PCR, yet TCRdb's version contains in-frame clones alone and is incomplete. The sample has about 240,000 clones, more than 85% seen once. The sample was PBMCs or T cells enriched from blood (not recorded which). The receptors come from a woman under 40 who had recovered from COVID-19.

The chain recombines TRBV19 with TRBJ2-3, with TRBD1 as a possible D gene (6 bases). The germline V and J ends were trimmed by 3 bases and 4 bases, with 11 bases remaining between them. CDR1 LNHDA and CDR2 SQIVND come from the germline V gene (reference sequence). The CDR3 covers 14 residues. The CDR3: CASSIGQSADTQYF. In DNA form, the CDR3 reads TGTGCCAGTAGTATCGGACAGTCAGCAGATACGCAGTATTTT.

The V gene is TRBV7-3, the J gene TRBJ2-3; D might be TRBD1 (6 bases). This CDR3 is 16 amino acids long. Germline CDR1 reads SGHTA; CDR2 reads FQGTGA. V was trimmed by 1 base and J by 0 bases, leaving 11 bases between them. CDR3 amino acids: CASSLKLTGSTDTQYF. As DNA, the CDR3 is TGTGCCAGCAGCTTAAAACTGACAGGTAGCACAGATACGCAGTATTTT.

The chain uses TRBV7-2 and TRBJ1-1; D is unclear. This CDR3 comprises 14 residues. Germline-derived CDR1 and CDR2 are SGHTA and FQGNSA. V shed 1 base and J shed 2 bases, with 8 bases lying between them. The CDR3 sequence: CASSLGTDNTEAFF. The CDR3 bases are TGTGCCAGCAGCTTAGGAACAGATAACACTGAAGCTTTCTTT.

The rearrangement links TRBV4-3 to TRBJ1-2, with D possibly matching TRBD1 (5 bases). This CDR3 is built from 17 residues. Germline CDR1 is LGHNA and CDR2 is YSLEER. Between the trimmed V and J ends, which lost 0 bases and 4 bases, there was a span of 18 bases. The CDR3 nucleotides are TGCGCCAGCAGCCAAGATTTCTTGGGGTTTAGGGGCTATGGCTACACCTTC. This translates into CASSQDFLGFRGYGYTF.

The chain links TRBV24-1 to TRBJ2-7, with TRBD1 matching 11 bases. J was trimmed by 0 bases and V by 0 bases; bases with no gene match: 0. The CDR3 has 16 residues. Per the germline V gene, CDR1 is KGHDR and CDR2 is SFDVKD. This chain's CDR3 is CATSDLGTGGSYEQYF. The DNA for the CDR3 is TGTGCCACCAGTGATTTGGGGACAGGGGGCTCCTACGAGCAGTACTTC.

The chain combines TRBV19 with TRBJ1-5, with D tentatively TRBD1 (6 bases). The CDR3 totals 14 residues. From germline, CDR1 is LNHDA and CDR2 SQIVND (reference sequence). V lost 10 bases to trimming and J lost 0 bases, with 13 bases between them. This CDR3 is CATSMGASNQPQHF. CDR3 nucleotide sequence: TGTGCCACCTCGATGGGGGCTAGCAATCAGCCCCAGCATTTT.

The gene calls are TRBV4-1 and TRBJ1-2; 7 bases align to TRBD1. CDR1 and CDR2 from the germline V gene are MGHRA and YSYEKL. The V segment lost 0 bases and the J segment 2 bases; nucleotides outside the gene matches: 9. The CDR3 runs 17 residues. CDR3 bases: TGCGCCAGCAGCCAAGAGGGTCCGGGAGGGGGCAACTATGGCTACACCTTC. This codes for CASSQEGPGGGNYGYTF.

V is TRBV9 and J is TRBJ2-1, with 8 bases lining up with TRBD2. With V trimmed by 2 bases and J by 0 bases, 4 bases remained unmatched. The CDR3 loop spans 16 amino acids. CDR1 is SGDLS and CDR2 is YYNGEE in the germline V gene. For the CDR3, the DNA is TGTGCCAGCAGCGTTAGCGGGACCAGCTCCTACAATGAGCAGTTCTTC. Translation gives CASSVSGTSSYNEQFF.

As to this clone: A read error may account for a junction end that differs from germline. The chain couples TRBV14 to TRBJ1-3, with a tentative D call TRBD1 (5 bases). The length of the CDR3 is 17 residues. Germline assignment: CDR1 SGHDN and CDR2 FVKESK. For the CDR3, the DNA is TGTGCCAGCAGCCGGTCGGGACTGGGACGCTCTAGAAACACCATATATTTT. Protein sequence: CASSRSGLGRSRNTIYF.

The CDR3 sequence is CATSRRRESYNEQFF. In DNA form, the CDR3 reads TGTGCCACCAGCAGGAGGCGGGAGTCCTACAATGAGCAGTTCTTC. The rearrangement uses TRBV15 and TRBJ2-1; 7 bases align to TRBD2. V lost 3 bases to trimming and J lost 1 base; unmatched junction nucleotides: 3. The CDR3 is made up of 15 amino acids. Germline V gives CDR1 LNHNV, CDR2 YYDKDF (reference sequence).

The rearrangement joins TRBV5-3 to TRBJ1-5; TRBD1 matches 8 bases. TRBV5-3 is designated an ORF whose function remains uncertain. The V and J ends lost 2 bases and 0 bases, in that order; junction bases with no gene match: 10. CDR3 length: 18 residues. DNA of the CDR3: TGTGCCAGAAGCTTACAGGGGGATGGGCCCTATAGCAATCAGCCCCAGCATTTT. This encodes CARSLQGDGPYSNQPQHF.

V usage is TRBV15 and J usage is TRBJ1-1; the D gene is possibly TRBD1 (5 bases). Between the trimmed V and J ends, which lost 4 bases and 1 base, there was a span of 13 bases. The CDR3 loop spans 15 amino acids. Germline V CDR1 and CDR2: LNHNV, YYDKDF (reference sequence). CDR3 nucleotide sequence: TGTGCCACCAGCACAAAGGACACGTGGAACACTGAAGCTTTCTTT. This sequence encodes CATSTKDTWNTEAFF.

The chain has TRBV7-9 and TRBJ2-5, with D perhaps TRBD2 (6 bases). Germline assignment: CDR1 SEHNR and CDR2 FQNEAQ (reference sequence). The V end was cut by 1 base, the J end by 3 bases, with 12 bases between. This CDR3 has 15 residues. For the CDR3, the DNA is TGTGCCAGCAGCTTAGAGGCGGGAATGAAAGAGACCCAGTACTTC. It specifies CASSLEAGMKETQYF.

The rearrangement uses TRBV4-3 and TRBJ2-7; 8 nucleotides agree with TRBD1. The V gene end was trimmed by 1 base and the J gene end by 5 bases; junction bases not matched to a gene: 7. Germline lookup yields CDR1 LGHNA and CDR2 YSLEER. This CDR3 spans 15 amino acids. The CDR3 protein is CASSQVSQGAHEQYF. CDR3 nucleotides: TGCGCCAGCAGCCAAGTCTCCCAGGGGGCCCACGAGCAGTACTTC.

This rearrangement joins TRBV27 to TRBJ1-1; D uncertain. In germline, CDR1 is MNHEY, CDR2 SMNVEV (reference sequence). Trimming took 4 bases from V and 0 from J, leaving 9 bases between them. The CDR3 is 14 residues long. CDR3 nucleotide sequence: TGTGCCAGCAGTTCCGGGGTCGTGAACACTGAAGCTTTCTTT. Amino acid sequence: CASSSGVVNTEAFF.

This clone was observed a single time. The V call is TRBV7-2, the J call TRBJ2-1; TRBD1 matches 9 bases. Trimming took 5 bases from V and 6 from J; bases not matched to a gene: 8. The germline gives CDR1 SGHTA, CDR2 FQGNSA. CDR3 length equals 15 residues. The DNA of the CDR3 is TGTGCCAGCAGCCAATACCGACAGGGGGTCAATGAGCAGTTCTTC. It codes for CASSQYRQGVNEQFF. Combining the CDR3 with reference TRBV7-2 and TRBJ2-1 gives the whole variable domain GAGVSQSPSNKVTEKGKDVELRCDPISGHTALYWYRQSLGQGLEFLIYFQGNSAPDKSGLPSDRFSAERTGGSVSTLTIQRTQQEDSAVYLCASSQYRQGVNEQFFGPGTRLTVL.

The J gene is TRBJ2-6, the V gene TRBV5-1; TRBD1 matches at 10 bases. This CDR3 contains 17 residues. Germline lookup yields CDR1 SGHRS and CDR2 YFSETQ. V trimming: 0 bases; J trimming: 0 bases; junction bases outside the gene matches: 0. CDR3 loop: CASSLGDRGSGANVLTF. CDR3 sequence (DNA): TGCGCCAGCAGCTTGGGGGACAGGGGCTCTGGGGCCAACGTCCTGACTTTC.